The clone carrying this T cell receptor beta chain was seen once. Its antigen remains unknown. The data were obtained in a study of shared clonotypes between healthy human individuals. Study results and limitations: Across a handful of donors, naive CD4 shared 5% to 6%, naive CD8 3.5% to 4%, memory CD4 about 2.5%, memory CD8 0.4% to 0.5%.

Profiling relied on immunoSEQ multiplex PCR, and the TCRdb table lists in-frame clones only, not all of them. The sample lists about 2 million clones, 85% to 95% seen once, with 0.1% to 0.15% in the top ten. Germline V gene lookup returns CDR1 MNHEY and CDR2 SVGAGI. Trimming removed 0 bases from V and 5 bases from J, with 13 bases in between. The CDR3 totals 15 residues. Sequencing was performed on naive CD4+ T cells sorted from blood. Noted subset: CD45RA+ positively selected. The chain has TRBV6-5 and TRBJ2-5; TRBD2 might be the D (6 bases). The sequence was obtained from a man aged 18-30 years in good health. DNA for the CDR3: TGTGCCAGCAGTTACTCTGCGGGATCTATCGAGACCCAGTACTTC. Translating gives CASSYSAGSIETQYF.